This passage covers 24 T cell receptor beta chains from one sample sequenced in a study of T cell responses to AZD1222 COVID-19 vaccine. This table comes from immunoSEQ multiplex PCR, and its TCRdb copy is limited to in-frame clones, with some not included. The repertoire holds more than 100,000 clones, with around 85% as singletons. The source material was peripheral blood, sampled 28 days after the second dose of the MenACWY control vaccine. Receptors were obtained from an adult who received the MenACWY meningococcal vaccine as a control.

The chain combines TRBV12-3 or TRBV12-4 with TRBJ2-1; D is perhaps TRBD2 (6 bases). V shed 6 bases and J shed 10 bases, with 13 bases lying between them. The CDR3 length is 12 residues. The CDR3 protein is CASSRRGGEQFF. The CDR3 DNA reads TGTGCCAGCAGCCGTCGTGGGGGGGAGCAGTTCTTC.

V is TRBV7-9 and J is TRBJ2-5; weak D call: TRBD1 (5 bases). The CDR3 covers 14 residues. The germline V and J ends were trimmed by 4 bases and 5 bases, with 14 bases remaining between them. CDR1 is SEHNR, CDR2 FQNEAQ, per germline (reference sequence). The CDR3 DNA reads TGTGCCAGCAGCTCTGACAGCCCCAGGGAGACCCAGTACTTC. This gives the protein CASSSDSPRETQYF.

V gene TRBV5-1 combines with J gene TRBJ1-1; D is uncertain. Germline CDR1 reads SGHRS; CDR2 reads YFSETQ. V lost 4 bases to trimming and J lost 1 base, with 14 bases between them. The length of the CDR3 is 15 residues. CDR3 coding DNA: TGCGCCAGCAGCCCGAACAACGGGCAGAACACTGAAGCTTTCTTT. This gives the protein CASSPNNGQNTEAFF.

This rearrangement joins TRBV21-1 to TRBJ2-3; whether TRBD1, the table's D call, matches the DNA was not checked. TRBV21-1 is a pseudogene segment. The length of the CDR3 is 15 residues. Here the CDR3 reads CASSGTGASTDTQYF. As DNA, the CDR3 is TGTGCCAGCAGCGGGACAGGGGCTAGCACAGATACGCAGTATTTT.

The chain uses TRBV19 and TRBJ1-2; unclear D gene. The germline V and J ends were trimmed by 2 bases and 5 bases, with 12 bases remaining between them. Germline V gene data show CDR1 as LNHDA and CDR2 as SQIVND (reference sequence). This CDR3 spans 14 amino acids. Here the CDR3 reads CASSITRSGYGYTF. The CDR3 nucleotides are TGTGCCAGTAGTATAACACGATCCGGGTATGGCTACACCTTC.

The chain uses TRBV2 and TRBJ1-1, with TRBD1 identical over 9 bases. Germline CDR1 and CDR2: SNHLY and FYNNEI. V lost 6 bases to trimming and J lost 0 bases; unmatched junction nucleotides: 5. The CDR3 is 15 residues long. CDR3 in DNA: TGTGCCAGCAGGGGCCGGGACAGGGTGAACACTGAAGCTTTCTTT. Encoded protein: CASRGRDRVNTEAFF.

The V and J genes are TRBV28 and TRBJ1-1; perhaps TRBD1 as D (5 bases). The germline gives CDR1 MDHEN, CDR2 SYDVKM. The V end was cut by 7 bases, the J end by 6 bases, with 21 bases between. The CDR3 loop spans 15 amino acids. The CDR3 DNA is TGTGCCAGCACCTACACGCGGGCCGGGGGAGCTGAAGCTTTCTTT. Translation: CASTYTRAGGAEAFF.

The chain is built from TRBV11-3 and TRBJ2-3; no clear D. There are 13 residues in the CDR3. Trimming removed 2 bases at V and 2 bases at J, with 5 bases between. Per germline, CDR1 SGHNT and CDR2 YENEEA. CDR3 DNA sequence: TGTGCCAGCAGCTTAAGGATCACAGATACGCAGTATTTT. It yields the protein CASSLRITDTQYF.

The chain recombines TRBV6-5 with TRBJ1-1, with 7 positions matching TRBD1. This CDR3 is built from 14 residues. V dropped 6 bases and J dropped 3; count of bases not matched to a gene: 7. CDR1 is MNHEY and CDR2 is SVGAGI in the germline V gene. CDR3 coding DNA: TGTGCCAGCAGGCTGGGACAGTCGCACACTGAAGCTTTCTTT. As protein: CASRLGQSHTEAFF.

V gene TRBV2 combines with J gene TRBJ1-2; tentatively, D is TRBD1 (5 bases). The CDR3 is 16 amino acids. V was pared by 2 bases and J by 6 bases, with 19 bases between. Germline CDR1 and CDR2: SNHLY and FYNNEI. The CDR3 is CASSENRRTSGDGYTF. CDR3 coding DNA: TGTGCCAGCAGTGAAAACCGGCGGACAAGTGGGGATGGCTACACCTTC.

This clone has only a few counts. The CDR3 loop reads CASSQEQGVGTDTQYF. As DNA, the CDR3 is TGCGCCAGCAGCCAAGAACAGGGGGTGGGCACAGATACGCAGTATTTT. The chain carries TRBV4-3 and TRBJ2-3; TRBD1 matches at 8 bases. Germline CDR1 LGHNA, CDR2 YSLEER. The CDR3 extends over 16 amino acids. The trim removed 0 bases at V and 1 base at J, leaving 3 bases unmatched.

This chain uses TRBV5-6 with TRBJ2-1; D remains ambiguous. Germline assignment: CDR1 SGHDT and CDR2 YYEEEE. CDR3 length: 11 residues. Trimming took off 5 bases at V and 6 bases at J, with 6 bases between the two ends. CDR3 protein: CASRLTNEQFF. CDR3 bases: TGTGCCAGCAGGCTAACCAATGAGCAGTTCTTC.

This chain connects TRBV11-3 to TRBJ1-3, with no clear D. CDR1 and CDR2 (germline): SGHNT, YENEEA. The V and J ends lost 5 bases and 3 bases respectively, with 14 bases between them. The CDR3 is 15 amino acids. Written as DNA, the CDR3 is TGTGCCAGCAGCCTTCGCCGGGCCTTTGGAAACACCATATATTTT. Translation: CASSLRRAFGNTIYF.

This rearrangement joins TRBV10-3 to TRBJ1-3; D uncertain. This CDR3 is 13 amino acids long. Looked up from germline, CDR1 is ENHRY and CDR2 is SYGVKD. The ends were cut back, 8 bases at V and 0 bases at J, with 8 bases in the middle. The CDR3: CAIAPSSGNTIYF. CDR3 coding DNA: TGTGCCATCGCTCCTAGCTCTGGAAACACCATATATTTT.

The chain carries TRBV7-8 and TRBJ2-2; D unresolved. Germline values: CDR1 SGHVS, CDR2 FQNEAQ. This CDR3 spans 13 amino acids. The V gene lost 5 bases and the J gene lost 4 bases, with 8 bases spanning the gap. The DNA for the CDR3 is TGTGCCAGCAGCCCCGGGCCCACCGGGGAGCTGTTTTTT. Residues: CASSPGPTGELFF.

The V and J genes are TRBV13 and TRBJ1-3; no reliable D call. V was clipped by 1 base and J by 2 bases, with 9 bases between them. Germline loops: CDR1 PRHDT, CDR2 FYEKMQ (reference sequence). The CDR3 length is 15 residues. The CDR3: CASSLDVGTGNTIYF. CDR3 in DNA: TGTGCCAGCAGCTTAGATGTGGGGACTGGAAACACCATATATTTT.

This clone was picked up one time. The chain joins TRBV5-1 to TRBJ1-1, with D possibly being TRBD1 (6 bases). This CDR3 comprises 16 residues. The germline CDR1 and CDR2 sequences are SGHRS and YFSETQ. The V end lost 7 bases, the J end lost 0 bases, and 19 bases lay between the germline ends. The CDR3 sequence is CASSREGDFMNTEAFF. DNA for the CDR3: TGCGCCAGCTCCCGGGAGGGGGATTTTATGAACACTGAAGCTTTCTTT.

The CDR3 loop is CASSYRTAGDTEAFF. CDR3 nucleotide sequence: TGTGCCAGCAGTTACCGCACAGCAGGCGACACTGAAGCTTTCTTT. The chain recombines TRBV6-6 with TRBJ1-1; D is uncertain. V was cut by 2 bases and J by 3 bases, with 13 bases left in between. Germline CDR1 is MNHNY and CDR2 is SVGAGI (reference sequence). The CDR3 runs to 15 residues.

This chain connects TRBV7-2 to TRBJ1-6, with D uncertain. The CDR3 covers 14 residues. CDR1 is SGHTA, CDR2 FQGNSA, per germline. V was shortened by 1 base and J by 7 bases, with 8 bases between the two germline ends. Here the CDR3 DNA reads TGTGCCAGCAGCTTAGAAGGCAGAAATTCACCCCTCCACTTT. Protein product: CASSLEGRNSPLHF.

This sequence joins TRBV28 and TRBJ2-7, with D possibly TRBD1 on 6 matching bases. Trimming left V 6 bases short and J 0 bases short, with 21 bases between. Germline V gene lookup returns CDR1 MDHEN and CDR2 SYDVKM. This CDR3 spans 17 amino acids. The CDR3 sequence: CASSDTPGHKSSYEQYF. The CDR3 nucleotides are TGTGCCAGCAGCGATACACCGGGACACAAGAGCTCCTACGAGCAGTACTTC. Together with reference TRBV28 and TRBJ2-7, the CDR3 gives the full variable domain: DVKVTQSSRYLVKRTGEKVFLECVQDMDHENMFWYRQDPGLGLRLIYFSYDVKMKEKGDIPEGYSVSREKKERFSLILESASTNQTSMYLCASSDTPGHKSSYEQYFGPGTRLTVT.

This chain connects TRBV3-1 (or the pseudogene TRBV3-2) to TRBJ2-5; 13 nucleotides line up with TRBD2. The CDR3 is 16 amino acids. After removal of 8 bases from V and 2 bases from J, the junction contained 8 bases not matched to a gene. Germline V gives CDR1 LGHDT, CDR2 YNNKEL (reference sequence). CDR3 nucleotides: TGTGCCAGCGGGGGAGGGACTAGCGGGATACAAGAGACCCAGTACTTC. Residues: CASGGGTSGIQETQYF.

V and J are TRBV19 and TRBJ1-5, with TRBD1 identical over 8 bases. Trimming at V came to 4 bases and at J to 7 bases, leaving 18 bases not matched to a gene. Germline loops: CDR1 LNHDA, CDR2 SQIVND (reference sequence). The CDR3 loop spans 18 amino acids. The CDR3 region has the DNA TGTGCCAGTAGTAAGGGGGCAATCCAGGGGGCGATTTGGCAGCCCCAGCATTTT. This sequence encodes CASSKGAIQGAIWQPQHF.

The CDR3 protein is CASSRDRAYEQYV. Written as DNA, the CDR3 is TGTGCCAGCAGTCGGGACAGGGCCTACGAGCAGTACGTC. The chain is built from TRBV6-2 or TRBV6-3 and TRBJ2-7, with 9 bases lining up with TRBD1. CDR1 and CDR2 (germline): MNHEY, SVGEGT. This CDR3 comprises 13 residues. The V segment lost 5 bases and the J segment 2 bases; nucleotides outside the gene matches: 1.

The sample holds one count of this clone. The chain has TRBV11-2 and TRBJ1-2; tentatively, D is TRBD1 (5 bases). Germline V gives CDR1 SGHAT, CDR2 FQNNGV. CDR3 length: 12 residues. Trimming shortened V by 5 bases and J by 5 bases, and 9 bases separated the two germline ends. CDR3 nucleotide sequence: TGTGCCAGCAGCCCGACAGAGTATGGCTACACCTTC. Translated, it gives CASSPTEYGYTF.